These T cell receptor beta chains were read from a single sample in a study of shared clonotypes between healthy human individuals. Some clones are missing from TCRdb's copy, which holds only in-frame ones; the method was immunoSEQ multiplex PCR. The sample lists about 2.1 million clones; just under 95% were seen once. Sequences were obtained from naive CD8+ T cells from PBMCs. The source of these receptors is a man aged 18 to 30 in good health. Some clones in this sample may be carry-over from other donors' samples. Each CDR3 is given with its conserved first and last residue. The D gene is left open where the match is weak. Clone size, where shown, is once, few, many, or a class for clones that have expanded.

d_gene	v_gene	j_gene	abundance	CDR3nt	CDR3aa
.	TRBV7-9	TRBJ2-1	.	TGTGCCAGCAGCCTCAGATCAGGTCATGAGCAGTTCTTC	CASSLRSGHEQFF
TRBD2	TRBV7-6	TRBJ2-1	.	TGTGCCAGCAGCTCCGGCGGGGCGGGAGGGCCTTTTGATGAGCAGTTCTTC	CASSSGGAGGPFDEQFF
TRBD1	TRBV2	TRBJ1-5	.	TGTGCCAGCAGTGAAGACAAGGAAGTTACAGGGGACAGCAATCAGCCCCAGCATTTT	CASSEDKEVTGDSNQPQHF
.	TRBV11-2	TRBJ2-3	.	TGTGCCAGCAGCTTCTTTGGGGGCGCGGACACAGATACGCAGTATTTT	CASSFFGGADTDTQYF
.	TRBV29-1	TRBJ1-2	once	TGCAGCGTGCCGACTGGTAACTATGGCTACACCTTC	CSVPTGNYGYTF
.	TRBV5-6	TRBJ1-2	.	TGTGCCAGCAGCTTGAATCCCAACTATGGCTACACCTTC	CASSLNPNYGYTF
TRBD1	TRBV5-1	TRBJ1-1	.	TGCGCCAGCAGCTTGGTAGGGGGCCTGAACACTGAAGCTTTCTTT	CASSLVGGLNTEAFF
.	TRBV7-8	TRBJ2-7	.	TGTGCCAGCCTCGGGCAGGGCGACGAGCAGTACTTC	CASLGQGDEQYF
TRBD1	TRBV5-1	TRBJ2-7	.	TGCGCCAGCAGCTTCGGGACAGTATACGAGCAGTACTTC	CASSFGTVYEQYF
.	TRBV28	TRBJ2-7	.	TGTGCCAGCAGTTTTCGCGGGGCATACGAGCAGTACTTC	CASSFRGAYEQYF
.	TRBV27	TRBJ2-1	.	TGTGCCAGCAGTTTACGGGCTCCCCAGGGCCCCGGTTACAATGAGCAGTTCTTC	CASSLRAPQGPGYNEQFF